These 8 T cell receptor beta chains were all obtained from the same sample, sequenced in a study of cytomegalovirus exposure and HLA in healthy donors. Amplification used 60 Vbeta primers and 13 Jbeta primers. Some clones are missing from TCRdb's copy, which holds only in-frame ones; the method was immunoSEQ multiplex PCR. Of 90,000 or so clones in the sample, just under 80% were seen once. The sequencing sample was made of PBMCs. These receptors all stem from a middle-aged woman in good health and CMV-seronegative.

This chain's CDR3 is CASSLFRGLDASSGELFF. CDR3 DNA: TGCGCCAGCAGCTTGTTTCGGGGACTAGATGCTAGCTCCGGGGAGCTGTTTTTT. The gene calls are TRBV5-1 and TRBJ2-2; 8 bases fit TRBD2. Trimming removed 1 base from V and 6 bases from J; junction bases left unmatched: 14. CDR3 size: 18 residues. Per germline, CDR1 SGHRS and CDR2 YFSETQ.

V and J are TRBV28 and TRBJ2-7; D is perhaps TRBD1 (7 bases). Trimming stripped 8 bases from V and 2 bases from J, with 16 bases between. Germline V gene sequence: CDR1 MDHEN, CDR2 SYDVKM. The CDR3 is 14 residues long. The CDR3 region has the DNA TGTGCCAGCTTTCCAGGGGGGAGCCCCTACGAGCAGTACTTC. Protein: CASFPGGSPYEQYF.

CDR3 loop: CASSRSGTTAYEQYF. The CDR3 coding sequence is TGCGCCAGCAGTCGTAGCGGGACGACGGCCTACGAGCAGTACTTC. The rearrangement links TRBV5-1 to TRBJ2-7; 8 bases agree with TRBD2. The CDR3 spans 15 residues. V gave up 5 bases and J gave up 2 bases; unmatched junction bases: 9. The germline gives CDR1 SGHRS, CDR2 YFSETQ.

The chain uses TRBV28 and TRBJ1-2; 10 bases are shared with TRBD1. In germline, CDR1 is MDHEN, CDR2 SYDVKM. Trimming at V came to 5 bases and at J to 8 bases, leaving 11 bases not matched to a gene. The CDR3 length is 15 residues. The CDR3 coding sequence is TGTGCCAGCAGTGAACGACAGGGGGCGCCGAGCGGCTACACCTTC. Protein sequence: CASSERQGAPSGYTF.

This chain joins TRBV9 and TRBJ1-4, with 8 bases lining up with TRBD1. Germline V gene lookup returns CDR1 SGDLS and CDR2 YYNGEE. The CDR3 is made up of 14 amino acids. Trimming at V came to 4 bases and at J to 11 bases, leaving 10 bases not matched to a gene. CDR3 DNA sequence: TGTGCCAGCAGCCCCAGGACAGGGACGTTGAAACTGTTTTTT. As protein: CASSPRTGTLKLFF.

The chain employs TRBV6-1 and TRBJ1-5, with D perhaps TRBD1 (5 bases). This CDR3 has 15 residues. Between the trimmed V and J ends, which lost 8 bases and 7 bases, there was a span of 21 bases. Germline assignment: CDR1 MNHNS and CDR2 SASEGT. The CDR3 DNA sequence: TGTGCCAGCTTCGGCGGGGGGGAAGAAAACCAGCCCCAGCATTTT. Translated, it gives CASFGGGEENQPQHF.

V and J are TRBV12-2 and TRBJ2-1; the table assigns TRBD2, which was not confirmed against the DNA. TRBV12-2 is given as a pseudogene. CDR3 length: 17 amino acids. DNA of the CDR3: TGTGCAAGTCGCTTAGCGCGGGACTTTACTAGCGTGAGTGAGCAGTTCTTC. Translated: CASRLARDFTSVSEQFF.

This chain links TRBV19 with TRBJ1-5, with D hard to call. Per the germline V gene, CDR1 is LNHDA and CDR2 is SQIVND (reference sequence). Deletions cut 3 bases from V and 2 bases from J, with 14 bases between. The CDR3 spans 16 residues. The CDR3 DNA follows: TGTGCCAGTAGTATGCCCGAGACCGGAGGCAATCAGCCCCAGCATTTT. It specifies CASSMPETGGNQPQHF.